A single T cell receptor beta chain is shown here with its context. A read error is possible here, since a much larger clone lies one base away. The data were obtained in a study of blood T cell repertoires in COVID-19. Study background: Samples came from the United States, Italy and Spain, spanning acute and convalescent COVID-19. In each case, the material was cDNA or gDNA derived from T cells, B-cell-depleted T cells, or PBMCs.

Per germline, CDR1 SGHTA and CDR2 FQGNSA. The CDR3 consists of 13 residues. Trimming stripped 5 bases from V and 1 base from J, with 8 bases between. In the original processing: Counts of nucleated cells, estimated from reference gene primer amplification, were obtained. Some clones are missing from TCRdb's copy, which holds only in-frame ones; the method was immunoSEQ multiplex PCR. V and J calls and clone size are given by that table; D and trimming were obtained from the DNA. Of 200,000 to 300,000 clones listed, about 86% are singletons. Sequencing input: peripheral blood. The source of this sequence is a man between 60 and 70 years old with acute or convalescent COVID-19. The rearrangement links TRBV7-2 to TRBJ1-1; D uncertain. CDR3 in amino acids: CASSARQNTEAFF. CDR3 coding DNA: TGTGCCAGCAGCGCCCGACAGAACACTGAAGCTTTCTTT.